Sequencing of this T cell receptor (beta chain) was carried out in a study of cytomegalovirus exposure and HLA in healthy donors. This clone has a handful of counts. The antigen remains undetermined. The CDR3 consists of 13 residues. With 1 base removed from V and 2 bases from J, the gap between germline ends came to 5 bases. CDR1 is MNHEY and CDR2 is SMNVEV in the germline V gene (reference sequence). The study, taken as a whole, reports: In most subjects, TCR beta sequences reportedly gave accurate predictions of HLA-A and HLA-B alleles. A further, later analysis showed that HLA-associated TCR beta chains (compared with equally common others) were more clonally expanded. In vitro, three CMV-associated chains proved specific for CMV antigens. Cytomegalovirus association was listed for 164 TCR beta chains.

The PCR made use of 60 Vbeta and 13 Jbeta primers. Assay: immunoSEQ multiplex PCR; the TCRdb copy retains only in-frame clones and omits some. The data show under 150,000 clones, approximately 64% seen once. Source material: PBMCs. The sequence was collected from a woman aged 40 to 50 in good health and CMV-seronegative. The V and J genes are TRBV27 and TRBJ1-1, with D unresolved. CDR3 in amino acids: CASSLFHNTEAFF. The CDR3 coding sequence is TGTGCCAGCAGTTTATTCCATAACACTGAAGCTTTCTTT.